The 23 T cell receptor beta chains below were found in one sample sequenced in a study of blood T cell repertoires in COVID-19. Sequencing used immunoSEQ multiplex PCR; TCRdb keeps in-frame clones, though not all of them. In the table there are about 210,000 clones, approximately 85% of which are singletons. Sequencing used peripheral blood. All receptors derive from a man over 45 with COVID-19, enrolled during active disease.

Written as DNA, the CDR3 is TGCGCCAGCAGTCCGTATCCCCCGGGACAGCGAGGGGACGAGCAGTACTTC. Encoded protein: CASSPYPPGQRGDEQYF. The genes are TRBV23-1 and TRBJ2-7; 7 bases are a match to TRBD1. TRBV23-1 counts as an open reading frame of uncertain function. The CDR3 is 17 amino acids. V shed 4 bases and J 5 bases; nucleotides not matched to a gene: 17.

On this clone: One junction end does not reproduce the germline sequence, and a read error may be involved. V usage is TRBV4-1 and J usage is TRBJ1-4; D gene uncertain. CDR3 length: 13 amino acids. In germline, CDR1 is MGHRA, CDR2 YSYEKL. CDR3 loop: CASSQVSNGKLFF. Here the CDR3 DNA reads TGCGCCAGCAGCCAAGTCTCTAATGGAAAACTGTTTTTT.

This clone was picked up one time. The chain uses TRBV11-3 and TRBJ2-3, with 10 bases aligning to TRBD2. V lost 0 bases, J lost 4 bases, and 4 bases stayed unmatched. This CDR3 contains 16 residues. CDR1 is SGHNT, CDR2 YENEEA, per germline. DNA for the CDR3: TGTGCCAGCAGCTTAGATTCTAGCGGGGGAGCAGATACGCAGTATTTT. Translation gives CASSLDSSGGADTQYF.

This clone has a single count. DNA of the CDR3: TGTGCCAGCAGGGGACACGGAATCAAGCCCCAGCATTTT. Translated: CASRGHGIKPQHF. The chain has TRBV28 and TRBJ1-5, with D possibly being TRBD1 (6 bases). The germline V gene encodes CDR1 MDHEN and CDR2 SYDVKM. The V and J ends lost 6 bases and 8 bases respectively, with 14 bases between them. The CDR3 is made up of 13 amino acids.

This sequence joins TRBV7-3 and TRBJ1-3; the D gene is possibly TRBD1 (6 bases). The V and J ends lost 2 bases and 0 bases respectively, with 11 bases between them. This CDR3 is 16 amino acids long. Germline V gene lookup returns CDR1 SGHTA and CDR2 FQGTGA. CDR3: CASSLGGANSGNTIYF. The CDR3 nucleotides read TGTGCCAGCAGCTTAGGGGGGGCCAACTCTGGAAACACCATATATTTT.

The CDR3, as DNA: TGTGCCAGCAGCGCGGCGGGCGGGCTGGCTGGTGAAAAACTGTTTTTT. It codes for CASSAAGGLAGEKLFF. V is TRBV5-4 and J is TRBJ1-4; D not resolved. In germline, CDR1 is SGHNT, CDR2 YYREEE (reference sequence). Between the trimmed V and J ends, which lost 4 bases and 7 bases, there was a span of 20 bases. The CDR3 sequence is 16 residues long.

This clone was detected once. CDR3 nucleotide sequence: TGTGCCAGTAGTCTAAGACAGGGAGGAGATACGCAGTATTTT. Its translation: CASSLRQGGDTQYF. This chain links TRBV19 with TRBJ2-3; D is perhaps TRBD1 (7 bases). Trimming pared 5 bases from V and 5 bases from J, leaving 14 bases between. CDR3 length equals 14 residues. Germline CDR1 is LNHDA and CDR2 is SQIVND (reference sequence).

This CDR3 is CASSTSTSGSYEQYF. CDR3 coding DNA: TGTGCCAGCAGCACATCGACTAGCGGGAGCTACGAGCAGTACTTC. The V and J genes are TRBV7-3 and TRBJ2-7; 12 nucleotides agree with TRBD2. CDR1 and CDR2 (germline): SGHTA, FQGTGA. The J segment lost 3 bases and the V segment lost 5 bases, leaving 5 bases of the junction unmatched. This CDR3 has 15 amino acids.

The chain employs TRBV5-4 and TRBJ1-2; D is undetermined. V dropped 4 bases and J dropped 0 bases, with 7 bases sitting between them. Germline lookup yields CDR1 SGHNT and CDR2 YYREEE (reference sequence). This CDR3 contains 13 residues. The CDR3 DNA is TGTGCCAGCAGCGGCGGGGCTAACTATGGCTACACCTTC. It yields the protein CASSGGANYGYTF.

The genes are TRBV4-3 and TRBJ2-3; D gene ambiguous. Germline loops: CDR1 LGHNA, CDR2 YSLEER. V lost 5 bases, J lost 0 bases, and 9 bases lay in between. This CDR3 contains 14 residues. The CDR3 protein is CASSVAASTDTQYF. CDR3 DNA sequence: TGCGCCAGCAGCGTCGCGGCAAGCACAGATACGCAGTATTTT.

This chain links TRBV3-1 (or the pseudogene TRBV3-2) with TRBJ1-1, with D unclear. Trimming cost V 4 bases and J 9 bases, with 18 bases left between them. Germline V lookup: CDR1 LGHDT, CDR2 YNNKEL (reference sequence). The CDR3 extends over 14 amino acids. Here the CDR3 DNA reads TGTGCCAGCAGCCCCCTCAACCGGGGTTGGAAAGCTTTCTTT. Protein: CASSPLNRGWKAFF.

The rearrangement uses TRBV6-5 and TRBJ1-1; TRBD1 is a possible D gene (6 bases). This CDR3 contains 13 residues. Germline assignment: CDR1 MNHEY and CDR2 SVGAGI. Trimming pared 8 bases from V and 4 bases from J, leaving 14 bases between. CDR3 protein: CASGRAGVTEAFF. The CDR3 bases are TGTGCCAGCGGTAGAGCAGGGGTCACTGAAGCTTTCTTT.

The rearrangement links TRBV15 to TRBJ2-7, with D possibly TRBD2 on 5 matching bases. CDR1 is LNHNV, CDR2 YYDKDF, per germline (reference sequence). With 1 base removed from V and 4 bases from J, the gap between germline ends came to 5 bases. This CDR3 comprises 12 residues. This chain's CDR3 is CATSRGEYEQYF. The CDR3 nucleotides read TGTGCCACCAGCAGAGGGGAGTACGAGCAGTACTTC.

This clone was picked up a small number of times. The chain combines TRBV24-1 with TRBJ1-1; D remains ambiguous. V shed 3 bases and J shed 3 bases, with 7 bases lying between them. The CDR3 is 13 amino acids. Per germline, CDR1 KGHDR and CDR2 SFDVKD. The CDR3 sequence is CATSDPSYTEAFF. For the CDR3, the DNA is TGTGCCACCAGTGATCCGTCGTACACTGAAGCTTTCTTT.

This chain's CDR3 is CASSWERRDLMTNEKLFF. The DNA for the CDR3 is TGTGCCAGTAGTTGGGAGCGCCGAGACCTAATGACTAATGAAAAACTGTTTTTT. V gene TRBV19 combines with J gene TRBJ1-4; D is ambiguous. Germline V gene lookup returns CDR1 LNHDA and CDR2 SQIVND (reference sequence). Trimming took off 5 bases at V and 2 bases at J, with 21 bases between the two ends. The CDR3 has 18 residues.

V is TRBV6-5 and J is TRBJ1-1; D remains ambiguous. V was pared by 6 bases and J by 4 bases, with 18 bases between. The CDR3 runs to 15 residues. Germline V gives CDR1 MNHEY, CDR2 SVGAGI. CDR3 in DNA: TGTGCCAGCAGCTCACTTACAAAAGGGAGCACTGAAGCTTTCTTT. It specifies CASSSLTKGSTEAFF.

This chain connects TRBV3-1 (or the pseudogene TRBV3-2) to TRBJ2-2, with D tentatively TRBD2 (5 bases). Germline CDR1 reads LGHDT; CDR2 reads YNNKEL (reference sequence). The length of the CDR3 is 17 residues. V lost 1 base, J lost 1 base, and 13 bases lay in between. CDR3 DNA sequence: TGTGCCAGCAGCCAAGTAGGGCCGGGGAGGAACACCGGGGAGCTGTTTTTT. It yields the protein CASSQVGPGRNTGELFF.

The chain couples TRBV6-1 to TRBJ2-5; 9 positions match TRBD2. Germline assignment: CDR1 MNHNS and CDR2 SASEGT. The CDR3 contains 15 residues. V dropped 0 bases and J dropped 5; count of bases not matched to a gene: 4. The CDR3 region is CASSEAAGGVETQYF. In DNA, the CDR3 is TGTGCCAGCAGTGAAGCGGCGGGGGGGGTGGAGACCCAGTACTTC.

V usage is TRBV11-2 and J usage is TRBJ1-2; D might be TRBD1 (5 bases). This CDR3 has 17 residues. V lost 6 bases to trimming and J lost 8 bases, with 28 bases between them. The germline gives CDR1 SGHAT, CDR2 FQNNGV. The CDR3, as DNA: TGTGCCAGCAGAAAGACCGCCAGGCCTACTCGGGGGAGCGGCTACACCTTC. Its protein is CASRKTARPTRGSGYTF.

The rearrangement joins TRBV7-2 to TRBJ1-1, with unresolved D. The V gene lost 1 base and the J gene lost 3 bases, with 9 bases spanning the gap. This CDR3 has 14 amino acids. Germline V gene data show CDR1 as SGHTA and CDR2 as FQGNSA. This CDR3 is CASSLDPGYTEAFF. In DNA form, the CDR3 reads TGTGCCAGCAGCTTAGATCCGGGTTACACTGAAGCTTTCTTT.

J is TRBJ1-6 and V is TRBV5-1; D is perhaps TRBD1 (5 bases). The CDR3 is made up of 15 amino acids. CDR1 is SGHRS and CDR2 is YFSETQ in the germline V gene. V lost 0 bases, J lost 6 bases, and 10 bases lay in between. The CDR3 region is CASSLGQTANSPLHF. In nucleotides, the CDR3 is TGCGCCAGCAGCTTGGGGCAGACAGCTAATTCACCCCTCCACTTT. The full variable domain, in which reference TRBV5-1 and TRBJ1-6 provide the parts outside the CDR3, is KAGVTQTPRYLIKTRGQQVTLSCSPISGHRSVSWYQQTPGQGLQFLFEYFSETQRNKGNFPGRFSGRQFSNSRSEMNVSTLELGDSALYLCASSLGQTANSPLHFGNGTRLTVT.

This chain connects TRBV6-5 to TRBJ2-7; tentatively, D is TRBD1 (5 bases). Germline assignment: CDR1 MNHEY and CDR2 SVGAGI. The ends were cut back, 5 bases at V and 3 bases at J, with 14 bases in the middle. The CDR3 sequence is 14 residues long. For the CDR3, the DNA is TGTGCCAGCAGTCAGACAGCTTTCAACTACGAGCAGTACTTC. This encodes CASSQTAFNYEQYF.

The chain combines TRBV27 with TRBJ1-2; D is unclear. The CDR3 is 15 amino acids. Germline V gives CDR1 MNHEY, CDR2 SMNVEV (reference sequence). Trimming pared 2 bases from V and 8 bases from J, leaving 18 bases between. In DNA form, the CDR3 reads TGTGCCAGCAGTTTAGCGGGGTCTTCAGTCGGAGGCTACACCTTC. Protein: CASSLAGSSVGGYTF.